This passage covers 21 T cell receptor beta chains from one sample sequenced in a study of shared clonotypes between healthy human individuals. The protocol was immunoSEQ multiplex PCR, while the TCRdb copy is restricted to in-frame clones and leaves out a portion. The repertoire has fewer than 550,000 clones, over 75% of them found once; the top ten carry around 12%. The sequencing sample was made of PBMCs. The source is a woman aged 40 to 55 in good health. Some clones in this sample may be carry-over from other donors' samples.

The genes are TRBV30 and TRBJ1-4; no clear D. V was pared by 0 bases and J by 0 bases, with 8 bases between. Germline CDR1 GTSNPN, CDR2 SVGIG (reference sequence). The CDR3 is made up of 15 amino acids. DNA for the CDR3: TGTGCCTGGAGTGTACCACACACAACTAATGAAAAACTGTTTTTT. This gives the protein CAWSVPHTTNEKLFF.

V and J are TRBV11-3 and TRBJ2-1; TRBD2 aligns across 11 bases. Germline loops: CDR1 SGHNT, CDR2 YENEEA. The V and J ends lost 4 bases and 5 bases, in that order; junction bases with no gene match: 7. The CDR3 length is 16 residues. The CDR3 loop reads CASSYLAGGLDNEQFF. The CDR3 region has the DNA TGTGCCAGCAGCTACCTAGCGGGAGGATTAGACAATGAGCAGTTCTTC.

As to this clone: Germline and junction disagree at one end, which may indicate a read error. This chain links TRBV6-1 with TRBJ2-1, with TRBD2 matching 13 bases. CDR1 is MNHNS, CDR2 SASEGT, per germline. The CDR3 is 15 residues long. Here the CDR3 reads CASRSTSGRKDEQFF. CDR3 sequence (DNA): TGCGCCAGCAGATCGACTAGCGGGAGGAAGGATGAGCAGTTCTTC.

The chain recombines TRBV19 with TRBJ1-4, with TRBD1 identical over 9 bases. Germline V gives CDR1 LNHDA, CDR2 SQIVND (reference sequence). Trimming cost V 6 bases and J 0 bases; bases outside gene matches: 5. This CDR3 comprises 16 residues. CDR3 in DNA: TGTGCCAGTAGACTAGGACAGGGGTCAACTAATGAAAAACTGTTTTTT. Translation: CASRLGQGSTNEKLFF.

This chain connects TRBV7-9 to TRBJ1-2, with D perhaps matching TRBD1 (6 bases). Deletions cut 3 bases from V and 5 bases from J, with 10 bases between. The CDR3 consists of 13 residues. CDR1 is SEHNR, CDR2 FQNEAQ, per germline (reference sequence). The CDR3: CASSLQGIYGYTF. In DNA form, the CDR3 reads TGTGCCAGCAGCTTGCAGGGGATATATGGCTACACCTTC.

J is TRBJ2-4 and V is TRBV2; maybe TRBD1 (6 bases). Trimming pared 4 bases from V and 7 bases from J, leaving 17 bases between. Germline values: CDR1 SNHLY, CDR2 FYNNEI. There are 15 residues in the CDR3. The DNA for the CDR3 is TGTGCCAGCAGTGTTGGCCAGGGGAGTTTGAACATTCAGTACTTC. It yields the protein CASSVGQGSLNIQYF.

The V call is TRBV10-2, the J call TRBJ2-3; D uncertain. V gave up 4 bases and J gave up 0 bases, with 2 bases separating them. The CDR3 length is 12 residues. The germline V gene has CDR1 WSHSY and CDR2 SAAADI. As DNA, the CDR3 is TGCGCCAGCAGTGTCAGCACAGATACGCAGTATTTT. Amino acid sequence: CASSVSTDTQYF.

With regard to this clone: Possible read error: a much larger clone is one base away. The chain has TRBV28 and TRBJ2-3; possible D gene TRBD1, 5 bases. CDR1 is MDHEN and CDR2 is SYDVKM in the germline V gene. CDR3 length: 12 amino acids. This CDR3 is CASRFSTGTQYF. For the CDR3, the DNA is TGTGCCAGCAGGTTTAGCACAGGTACGCAGTATTTT.

CDR3 DNA sequence: TGCGCCAGCAGCTTGGCGGCTAGCGGGAGTATCAACAATGAGCAGTTCTTC. Its translation is CASSLAASGSINNEQFF. The V and J genes are TRBV5-1 and TRBJ2-1, with TRBD2 matching over 10 bases. The CDR3 runs 17 residues. The ends lost 0 bases at V and 5 bases at J; junction bases unmatched: 8. CDR1 is SGHRS and CDR2 is YFSETQ in the germline V gene.

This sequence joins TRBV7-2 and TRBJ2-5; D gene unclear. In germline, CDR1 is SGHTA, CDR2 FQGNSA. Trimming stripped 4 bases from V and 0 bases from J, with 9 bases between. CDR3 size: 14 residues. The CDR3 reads CASSSRSYQETQYF. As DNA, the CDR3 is TGTGCCAGCAGCTCAAGATCGTACCAAGAGACCCAGTACTTC.

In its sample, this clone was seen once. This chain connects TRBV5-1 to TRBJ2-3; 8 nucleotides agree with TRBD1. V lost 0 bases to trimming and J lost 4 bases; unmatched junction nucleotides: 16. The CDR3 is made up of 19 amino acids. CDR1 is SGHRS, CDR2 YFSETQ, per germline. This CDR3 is CASSLATRVARGRADTQYF. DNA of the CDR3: TGCGCCAGCAGCTTGGCGACCAGAGTGGCCAGGGGGCGCGCAGATACGCAGTATTTT.

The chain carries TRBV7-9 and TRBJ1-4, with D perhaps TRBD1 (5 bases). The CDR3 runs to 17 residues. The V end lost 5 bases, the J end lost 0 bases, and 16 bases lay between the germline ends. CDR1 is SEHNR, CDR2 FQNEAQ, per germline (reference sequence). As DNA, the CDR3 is TGTGCCAGCAGCCCAAGACCAGGGCGAGCAACTAATGAAAAACTGTTTTTT. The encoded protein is CASSPRPGRATNEKLFF.

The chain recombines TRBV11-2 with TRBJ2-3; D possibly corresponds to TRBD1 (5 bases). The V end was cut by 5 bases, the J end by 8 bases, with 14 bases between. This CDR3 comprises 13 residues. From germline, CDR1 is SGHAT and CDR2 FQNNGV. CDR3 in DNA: TGTGCCAGCAGCCCTCTCCGTCAGGGTACGCAGTATTTT. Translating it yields CASSPLRQGTQYF.

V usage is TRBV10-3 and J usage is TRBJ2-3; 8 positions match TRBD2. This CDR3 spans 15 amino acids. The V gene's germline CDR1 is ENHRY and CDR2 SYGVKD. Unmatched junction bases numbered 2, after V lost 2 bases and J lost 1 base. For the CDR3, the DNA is TGTGCCATCAGTGAGATAGCGGGACGCACAGATACGCAGTATTTT. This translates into CAISEIAGRTDTQYF.

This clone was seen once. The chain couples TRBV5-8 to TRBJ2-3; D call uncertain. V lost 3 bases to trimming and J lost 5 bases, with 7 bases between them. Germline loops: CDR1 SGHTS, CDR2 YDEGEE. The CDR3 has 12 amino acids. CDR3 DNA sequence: TGTGCCAGCAGCTCTAGGAGAGATACGCAGTATTTT. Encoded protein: CASSSRRDTQYF.

The CDR3 nucleotides read TGTGCCAGCAGCTACCTTACGGGAGGGGGGGAGACCCAGTACTTC. Translated: CASSYLTGGGETQYF. The chain carries TRBV7-9 and TRBJ2-5, with TRBD2 matching over 8 bases. There are 15 residues in the CDR3. The germline CDR1 and CDR2 sequences are SEHNR and FQNEAQ (reference sequence). V shed 4 bases and J 5 bases; nucleotides not matched to a gene: 9.

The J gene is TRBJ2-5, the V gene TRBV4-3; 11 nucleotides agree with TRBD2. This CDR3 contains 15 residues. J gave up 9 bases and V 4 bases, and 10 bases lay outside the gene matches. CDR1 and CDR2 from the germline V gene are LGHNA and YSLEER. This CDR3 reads CASSRGTSGQAAQYF. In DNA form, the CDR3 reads TGCGCCAGCAGCCGAGGGACTAGCGGTCAGGCGGCCCAGTACTTC.

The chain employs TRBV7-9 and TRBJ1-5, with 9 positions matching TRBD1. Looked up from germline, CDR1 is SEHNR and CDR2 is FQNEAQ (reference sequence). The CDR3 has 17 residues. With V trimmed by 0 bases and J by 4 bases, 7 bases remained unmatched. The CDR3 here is CASSLARQGGGNQPQHF. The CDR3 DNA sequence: TGTGCCAGCAGCTTAGCCAGACAGGGGGGGGGTAATCAGCCCCAGCATTTT.

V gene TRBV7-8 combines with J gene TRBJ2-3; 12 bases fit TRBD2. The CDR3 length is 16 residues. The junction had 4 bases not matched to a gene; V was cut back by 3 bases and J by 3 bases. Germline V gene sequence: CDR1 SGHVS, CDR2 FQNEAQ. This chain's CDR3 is CASSFWTSGMTDTQYF. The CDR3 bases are TGTGCCAGCAGCTTCTGGACTAGCGGGATGACAGATACGCAGTATTTT.

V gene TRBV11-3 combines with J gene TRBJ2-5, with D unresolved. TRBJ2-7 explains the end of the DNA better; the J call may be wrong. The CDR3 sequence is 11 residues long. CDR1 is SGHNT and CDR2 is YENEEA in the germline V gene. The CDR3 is CASSGKDEQYF. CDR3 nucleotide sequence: TGTGCCAGCAGCGGAAAGGACGAGCAGTACTTC.

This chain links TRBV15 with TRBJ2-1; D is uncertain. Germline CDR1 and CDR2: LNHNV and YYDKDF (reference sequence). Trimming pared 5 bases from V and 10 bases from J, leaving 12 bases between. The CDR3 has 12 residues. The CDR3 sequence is CATSRRAGEQFF. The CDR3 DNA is TGTGCCACCAGCCGAAGGGCCGGGGAGCAGTTCTTC.